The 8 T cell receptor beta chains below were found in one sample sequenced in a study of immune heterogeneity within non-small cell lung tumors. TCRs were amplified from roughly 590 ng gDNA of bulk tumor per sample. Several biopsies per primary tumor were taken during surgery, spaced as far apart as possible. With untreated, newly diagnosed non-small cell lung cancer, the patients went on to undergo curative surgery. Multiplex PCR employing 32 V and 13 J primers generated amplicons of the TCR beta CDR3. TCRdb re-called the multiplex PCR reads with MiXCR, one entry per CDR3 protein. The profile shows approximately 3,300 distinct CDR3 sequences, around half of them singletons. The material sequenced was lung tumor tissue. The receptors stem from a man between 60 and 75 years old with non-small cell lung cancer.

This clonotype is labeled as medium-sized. The CDR3 spells CASMRGTSGAPPYEQYF. Here the CDR3 DNA reads TGTGCCAGCATGAGAGGGACTAGCGGGGCCCCCCCCTACGAGCAGTACTTC. The V gene is TRBV9, the J gene TRBJ2-7, with 13 nucleotides matching TRBD2. Germline V gives CDR1 SGDLS, CDR2 YYNGEE. V gave up 6 bases and J gave up 2 bases; unmatched junction bases: 11. The CDR3 is made up of 17 amino acids.

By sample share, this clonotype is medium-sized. The CDR3 here is CASSLGSSGDTEAFF. Here the CDR3 DNA reads TGTGCCAGCAGCTTAGGCAGCAGTGGGGACACTGAAGCTTTCTTT. The genes are TRBV7-9 and TRBJ1-1; no firm D call. Germline V gene lookup returns CDR1 SEHNR and CDR2 FQNEAQ (reference sequence). The CDR3 is 15 amino acids. The V end was cut by 1 base, the J end by 3 bases, with 12 bases between.

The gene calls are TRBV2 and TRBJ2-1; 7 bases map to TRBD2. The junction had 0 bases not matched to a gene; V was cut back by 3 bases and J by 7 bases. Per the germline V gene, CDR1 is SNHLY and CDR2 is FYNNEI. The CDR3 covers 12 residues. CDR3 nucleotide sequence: TGTGCCAGCAGTGAGGGGGGGAATGAGCAGTTCTTC. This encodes CASSEGGNEQFF.

The CDR3 DNA follows: TGTGCCAGCAGCTTAACCTTAGGCTACGAGCAGTACTTC. This sequence encodes CASSLTLGYEQYF. V and J are TRBV7-9 and TRBJ2-7, with D uncertain. The CDR3 contains 13 residues. Germline lookup yields CDR1 SEHNR and CDR2 FQNEAQ (reference sequence). Trimming stripped 2 bases from V and 3 bases from J, with 8 bases between.

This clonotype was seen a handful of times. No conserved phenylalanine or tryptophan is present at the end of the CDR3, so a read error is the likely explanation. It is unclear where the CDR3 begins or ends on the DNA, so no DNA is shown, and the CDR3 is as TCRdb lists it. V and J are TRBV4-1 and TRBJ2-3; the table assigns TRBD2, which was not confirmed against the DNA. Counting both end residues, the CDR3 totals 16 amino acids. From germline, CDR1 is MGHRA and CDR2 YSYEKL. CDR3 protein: CASSQDPGSWEQYVGP.

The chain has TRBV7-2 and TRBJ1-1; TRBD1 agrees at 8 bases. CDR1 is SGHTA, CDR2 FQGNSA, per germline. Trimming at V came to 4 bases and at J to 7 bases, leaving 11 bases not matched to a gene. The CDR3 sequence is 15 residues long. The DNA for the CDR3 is TGTGCCAGCAGCTCCCCCGGGACAGGAAAATTTGAAGCTTTCTTT. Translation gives CASSSPGTGKFEAFF.

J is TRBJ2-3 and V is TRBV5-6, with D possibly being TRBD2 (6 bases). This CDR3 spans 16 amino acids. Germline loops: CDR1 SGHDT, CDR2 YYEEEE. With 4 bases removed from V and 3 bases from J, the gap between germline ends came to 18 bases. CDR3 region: CASSPGGRIGTDTQYF. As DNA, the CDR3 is TGTGCCAGCAGCCCCGGGGGACGGATAGGAACAGATACGCAGTATTTT.

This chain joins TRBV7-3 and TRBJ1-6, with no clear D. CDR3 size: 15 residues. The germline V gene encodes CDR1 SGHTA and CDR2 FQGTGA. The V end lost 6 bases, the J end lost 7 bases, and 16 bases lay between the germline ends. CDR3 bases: TGTGCCAGCAGGGCGAGGGCAATGGGAAATTCACCCCTCCACTTT. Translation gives CASRARAMGNSPLHF.